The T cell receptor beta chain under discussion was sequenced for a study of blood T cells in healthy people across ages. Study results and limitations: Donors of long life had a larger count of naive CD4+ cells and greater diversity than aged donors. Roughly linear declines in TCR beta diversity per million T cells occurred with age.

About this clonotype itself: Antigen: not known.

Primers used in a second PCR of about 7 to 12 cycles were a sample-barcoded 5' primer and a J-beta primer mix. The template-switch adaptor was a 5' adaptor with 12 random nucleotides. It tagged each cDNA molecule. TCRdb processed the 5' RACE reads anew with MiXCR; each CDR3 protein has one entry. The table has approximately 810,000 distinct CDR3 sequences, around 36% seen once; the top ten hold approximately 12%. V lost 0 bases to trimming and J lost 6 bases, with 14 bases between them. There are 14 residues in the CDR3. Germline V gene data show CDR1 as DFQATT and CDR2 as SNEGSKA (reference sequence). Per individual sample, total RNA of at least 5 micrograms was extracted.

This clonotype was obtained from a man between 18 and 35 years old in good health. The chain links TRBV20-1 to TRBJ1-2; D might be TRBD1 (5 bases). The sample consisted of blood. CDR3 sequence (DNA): TGCAGTGCTAGAGACACGGTGGGGCGAGATGGCTACACCTTC. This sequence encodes CSARDTVGRDGYTF.